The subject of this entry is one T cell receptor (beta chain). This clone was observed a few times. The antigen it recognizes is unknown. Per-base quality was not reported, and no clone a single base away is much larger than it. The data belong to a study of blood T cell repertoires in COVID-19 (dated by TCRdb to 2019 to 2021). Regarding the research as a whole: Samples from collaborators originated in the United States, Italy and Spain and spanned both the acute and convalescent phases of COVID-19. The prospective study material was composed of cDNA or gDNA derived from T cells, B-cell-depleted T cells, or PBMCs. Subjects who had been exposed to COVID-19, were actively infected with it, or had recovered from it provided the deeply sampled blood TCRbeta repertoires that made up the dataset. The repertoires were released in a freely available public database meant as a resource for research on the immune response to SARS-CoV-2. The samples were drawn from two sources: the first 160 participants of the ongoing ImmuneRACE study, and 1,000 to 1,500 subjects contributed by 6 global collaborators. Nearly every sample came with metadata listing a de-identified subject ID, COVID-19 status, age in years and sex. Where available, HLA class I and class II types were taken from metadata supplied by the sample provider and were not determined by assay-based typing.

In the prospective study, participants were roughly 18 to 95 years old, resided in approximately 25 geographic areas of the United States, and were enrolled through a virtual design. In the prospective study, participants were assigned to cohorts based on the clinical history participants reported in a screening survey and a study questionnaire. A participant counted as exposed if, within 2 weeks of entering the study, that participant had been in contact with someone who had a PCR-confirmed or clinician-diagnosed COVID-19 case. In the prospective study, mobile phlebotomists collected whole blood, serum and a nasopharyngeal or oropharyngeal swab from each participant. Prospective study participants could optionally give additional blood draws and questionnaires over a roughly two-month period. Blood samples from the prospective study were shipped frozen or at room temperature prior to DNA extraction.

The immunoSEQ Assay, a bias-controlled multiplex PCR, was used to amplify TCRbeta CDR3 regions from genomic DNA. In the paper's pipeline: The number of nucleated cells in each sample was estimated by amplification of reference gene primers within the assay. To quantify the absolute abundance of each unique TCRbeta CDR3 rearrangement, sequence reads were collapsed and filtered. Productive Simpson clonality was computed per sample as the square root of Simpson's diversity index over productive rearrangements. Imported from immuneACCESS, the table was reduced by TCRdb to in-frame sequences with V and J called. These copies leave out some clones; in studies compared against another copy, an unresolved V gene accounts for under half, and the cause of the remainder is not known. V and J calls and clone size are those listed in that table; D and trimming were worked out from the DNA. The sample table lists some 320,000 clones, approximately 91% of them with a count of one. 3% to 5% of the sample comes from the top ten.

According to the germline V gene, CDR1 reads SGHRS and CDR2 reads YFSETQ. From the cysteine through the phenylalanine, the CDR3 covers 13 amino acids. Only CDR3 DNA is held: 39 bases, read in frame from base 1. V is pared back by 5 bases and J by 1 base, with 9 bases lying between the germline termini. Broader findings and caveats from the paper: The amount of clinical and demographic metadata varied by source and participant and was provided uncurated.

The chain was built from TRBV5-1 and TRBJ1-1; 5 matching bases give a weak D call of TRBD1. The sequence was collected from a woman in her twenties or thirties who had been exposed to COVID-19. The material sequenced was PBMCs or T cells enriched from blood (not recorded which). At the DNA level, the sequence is TGCGCCAGCAGGGTAGGGGAGAACACTGAAGCTTTCTTT. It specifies CASRVGENTEAFF. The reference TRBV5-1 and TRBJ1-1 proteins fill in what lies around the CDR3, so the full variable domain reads KAGVTQTPRYLIKTRGQQVTLSCSPISGHRSVSWYQQTPGQGLQFLFEYFSETQRNKGNFPGRFSGRQFSNSRSEMNVSTLELGDSALYLCASRVGENTEAFFGQGTRLTVV.